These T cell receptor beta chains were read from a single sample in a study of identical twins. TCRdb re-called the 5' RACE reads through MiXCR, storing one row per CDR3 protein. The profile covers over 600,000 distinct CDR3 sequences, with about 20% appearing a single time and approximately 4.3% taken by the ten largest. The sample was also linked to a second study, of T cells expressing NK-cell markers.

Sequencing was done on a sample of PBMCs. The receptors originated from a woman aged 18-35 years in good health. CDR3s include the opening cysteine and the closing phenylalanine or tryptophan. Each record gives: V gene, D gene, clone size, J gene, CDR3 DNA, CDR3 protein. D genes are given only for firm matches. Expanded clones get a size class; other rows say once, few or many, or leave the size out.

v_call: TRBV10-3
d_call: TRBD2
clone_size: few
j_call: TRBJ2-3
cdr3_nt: TGTGCCTACTCGGACCACCCTCCTAGCGGAGCTAGCACAGATACGCAGTATTTT
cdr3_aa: CAYSDHPPSGASTDTQYF

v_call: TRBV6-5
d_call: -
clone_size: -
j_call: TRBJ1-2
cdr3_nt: TGTGCCAGCAGTTCTCGCCCAATAGGGGGCTACACCTTC
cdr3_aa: CASSSRPIGGYTF

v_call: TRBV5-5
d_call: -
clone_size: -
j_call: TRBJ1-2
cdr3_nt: TGTGCCAGCAGCTTGCGGGACGGCTATGGCTACACCTTC
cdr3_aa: CASSLRDGYGYTF

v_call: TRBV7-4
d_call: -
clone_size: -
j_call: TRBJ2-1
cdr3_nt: TGTGCCAGCAGCTTCCGGGGGCCCGACAATGAGCAGTTCTTC
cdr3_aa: CASSFRGPDNEQFF

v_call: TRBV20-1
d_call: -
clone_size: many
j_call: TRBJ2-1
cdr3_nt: TGCAGTGCTAGAGTCTCCAGCGCAAAGAGCTCCTACAATGAGCAGTTCTTC
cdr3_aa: CSARVSSAKSSYNEQFF

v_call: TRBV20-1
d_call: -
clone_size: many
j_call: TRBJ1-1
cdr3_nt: TGCAGTGCCTTCGTCCCGAACACTGAAGCTTTCTTT
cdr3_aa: CSAFVPNTEAFF

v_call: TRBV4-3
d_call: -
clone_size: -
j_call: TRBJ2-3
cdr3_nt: TGCGCCAGCAGCCGCCGGGAGCGCACAGATACGCAGTATTTT
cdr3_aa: CASSRRERTDTQYF

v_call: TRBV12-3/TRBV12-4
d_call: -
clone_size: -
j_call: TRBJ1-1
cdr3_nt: TGTGCCAGCAGTCCCCGGTCGGGGGCGCGGGTTGAAGCTTTCTTT
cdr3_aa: CASSPRSGARVEAFF

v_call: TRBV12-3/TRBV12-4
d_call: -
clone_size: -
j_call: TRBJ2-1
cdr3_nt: TGTGCCAGCAGTTTCCGGGACTCTGATGAGCAGTTCTTC
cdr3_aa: CASSFRDSDEQFF

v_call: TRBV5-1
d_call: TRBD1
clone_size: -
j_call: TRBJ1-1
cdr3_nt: TGCGCCAGCAGCCTAAAATTCCCACGGACAGGCGGGAACACTGAAGCTTTCTTT
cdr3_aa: CASSLKFPRTGGNTEAFF

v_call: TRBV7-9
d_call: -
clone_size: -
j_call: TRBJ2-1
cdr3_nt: TGTGCCAGCAGCCTAAGCGGCATCCCTACCAATGAGCAGTTCTTC
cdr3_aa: CASSLSGIPTNEQFF

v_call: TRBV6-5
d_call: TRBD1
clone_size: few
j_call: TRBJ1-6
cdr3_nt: TGTGCCAGCAGTTACAGGCGGGACAGGGGAACACCCCTCCACTTT
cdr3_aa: CASSYRRDRGTPLHF

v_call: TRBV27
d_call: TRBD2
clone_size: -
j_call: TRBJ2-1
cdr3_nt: TGTGCCAGCAGTCCGATAGGCGGGAGTTGGTACAATGAGCAGTTCTTC
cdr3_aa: CASSPIGGSWYNEQFF

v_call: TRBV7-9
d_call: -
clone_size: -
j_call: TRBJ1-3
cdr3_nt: TGTGCCAGCAGCTTTGGCACGCCTGGAAACACCATATATTTT
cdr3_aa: CASSFGTPGNTIYF

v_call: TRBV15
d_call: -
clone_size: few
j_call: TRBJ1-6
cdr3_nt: TGTGCCACCAGCAGAGATCACGGGGGGACTTCACCCCTCCACTTT
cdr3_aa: CATSRDHGGTSPLHF

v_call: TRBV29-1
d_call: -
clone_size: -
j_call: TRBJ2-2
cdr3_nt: TGCAGCGTTGAAAAAGAGAACACCGGGGAGCTGTTTTTT
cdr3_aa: CSVEKENTGELFF

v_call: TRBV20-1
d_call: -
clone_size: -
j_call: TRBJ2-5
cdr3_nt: TGCAGTGCCCTGATTTCGGAGACCCAGTACTTC
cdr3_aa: CSALISETQYF

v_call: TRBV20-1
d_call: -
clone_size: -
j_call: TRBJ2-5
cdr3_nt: TGCAGTGCTAGAGATAACGTTTTAGAGACCCAGTACTTC
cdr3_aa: CSARDNVLETQYF

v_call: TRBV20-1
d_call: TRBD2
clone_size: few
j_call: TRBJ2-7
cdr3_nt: TGCAGTGCTAGAGACCTTAGACTAGCGGGGGTCGACAAGCAGTACTTC
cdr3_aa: CSARDLRLAGVDKQYF

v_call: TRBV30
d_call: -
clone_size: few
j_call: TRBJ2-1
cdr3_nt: TGTGCCTGGAGTTCGCCGGTGAGGAGCGAGAACTTCAATGAGCAGTTCTTC
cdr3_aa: CAWSSPVRSENFNEQFF

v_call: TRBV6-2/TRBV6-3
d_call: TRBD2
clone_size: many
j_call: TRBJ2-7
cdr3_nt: TGTGCCAGCAGTTACAGGACTAGCGGCGAGCAGTACTTC
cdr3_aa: CASSYRTSGEQYF

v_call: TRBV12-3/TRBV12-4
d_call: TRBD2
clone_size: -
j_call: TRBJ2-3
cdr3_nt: TGTGCCAGCAGTTCCGACCCTAGCGGTGGATGGCCAAGTACGCAGTATTTT
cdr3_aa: CASSSDPSGGWPSTQYF

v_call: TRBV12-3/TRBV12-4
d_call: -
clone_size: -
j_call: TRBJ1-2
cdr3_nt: TGTGCCAGCAGTTTCGGCCGGGGGGGTGGCTACACCTTC
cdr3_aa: CASSFGRGGGYTF

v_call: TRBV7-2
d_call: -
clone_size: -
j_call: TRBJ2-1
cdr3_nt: TGTGCCAGCAGCTTAGGGAGACAGAGAAAACAGTTCTTC
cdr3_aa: CASSLGRQRKQFF

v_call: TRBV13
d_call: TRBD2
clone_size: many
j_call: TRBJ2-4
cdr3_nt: TGTGCCAGCACAAGCGGGGGGGCCGCAAACATTCAGTACTTC
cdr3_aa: CASTSGGAANIQYF

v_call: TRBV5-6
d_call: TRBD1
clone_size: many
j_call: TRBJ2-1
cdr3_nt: TGTGCCAGCAGCTTTAGACAGGGAAAGGGTGAGCAGTTCTTC
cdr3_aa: CASSFRQGKGEQFF

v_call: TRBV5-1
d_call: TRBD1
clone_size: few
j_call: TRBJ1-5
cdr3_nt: TGCGCCAGCAGCTTGGAGCAGGGGGCCCAGCCCCAGCATTTT
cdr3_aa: CASSLEQGAQPQHF

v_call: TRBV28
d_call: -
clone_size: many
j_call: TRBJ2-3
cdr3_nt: TGTGCCAGCAGTTTATTACAGGGAAATACGCAGTATTTT
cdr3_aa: CASSLLQGNTQYF

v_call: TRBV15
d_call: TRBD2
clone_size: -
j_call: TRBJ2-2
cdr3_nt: TGTGCCACCAGCAGGGGTCTAGCGGGGGGTTTTGCCGGGGAGCTGTTTTTT
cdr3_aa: CATSRGLAGGFAGELFF

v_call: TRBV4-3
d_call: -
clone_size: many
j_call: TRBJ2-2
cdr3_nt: TGCGCCAGCAGCCAGACGGGACTCGCGAACACCGGGGAGCTGTTTTTT
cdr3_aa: CASSQTGLANTGELFF

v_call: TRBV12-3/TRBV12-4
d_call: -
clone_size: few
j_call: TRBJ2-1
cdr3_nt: TGTGCCAGCAGTTCGCCCTTCAAGGGGATTTACAATGAGCAGTTCTTC
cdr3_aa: CASSSPFKGIYNEQFF

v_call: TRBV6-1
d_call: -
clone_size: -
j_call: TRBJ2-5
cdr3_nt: TGTGCCAGCGGGAGAGGAAGAGAGACCCAGTACTTC
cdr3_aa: CASGRGRETQYF

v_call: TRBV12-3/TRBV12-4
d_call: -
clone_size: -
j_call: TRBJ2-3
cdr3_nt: TGTGCCACCAGCCTGGCGGGGTCAGATACGCAGTATTTT
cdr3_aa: CATSLAGSDTQYF

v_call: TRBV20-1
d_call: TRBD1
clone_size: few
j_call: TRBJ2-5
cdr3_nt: TGCAGTGCTAGTGGGGACAGGGAGGGAGAGACCCAGTACTTC
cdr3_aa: CSASGDREGETQYF

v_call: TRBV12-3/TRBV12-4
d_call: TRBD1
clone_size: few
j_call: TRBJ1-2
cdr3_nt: TGTGCCAGCAGAGGGGACAGGGTTTGGTATGGCTACACCTTC
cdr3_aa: CASRGDRVWYGYTF

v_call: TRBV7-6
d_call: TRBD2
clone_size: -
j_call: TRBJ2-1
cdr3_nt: TGTGCCAGCAGCTTAGCGCTAGCGGGAGGAACCCTAAGCTCCTACAATGAGCAGTTCTTC
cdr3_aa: CASSLALAGGTLSSYNEQFF

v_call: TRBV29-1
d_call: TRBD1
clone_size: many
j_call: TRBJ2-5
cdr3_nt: TGCAGCGTTGAGGACAGGTACCAAGAGACCCAGTACTTC
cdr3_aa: CSVEDRYQETQYF

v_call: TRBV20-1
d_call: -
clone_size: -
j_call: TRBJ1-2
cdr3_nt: TGCAGTGCTAGAGAGTTTGAAGGGGGGGGCTACACCTTC
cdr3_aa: CSAREFEGGGYTF

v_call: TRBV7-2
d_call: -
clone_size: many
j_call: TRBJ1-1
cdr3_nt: TGTGCCAGCAGCTATTTAGGGACCGGGAACACTGAAGCTTTCTTT
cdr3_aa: CASSYLGTGNTEAFF

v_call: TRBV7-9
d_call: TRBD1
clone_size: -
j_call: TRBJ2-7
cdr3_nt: TGTGCCAGCAGCATACCGGGACAGCCCTACGAGCAGTACTTC
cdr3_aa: CASSIPGQPYEQYF

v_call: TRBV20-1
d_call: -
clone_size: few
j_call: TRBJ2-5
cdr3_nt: TGCAGTGCTAATCGAGAGACCCAGTACTTC
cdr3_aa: CSANRETQYF

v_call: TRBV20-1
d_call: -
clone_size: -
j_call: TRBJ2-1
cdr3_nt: TGCAGTGCTAGAAGACTAGGGTTCGAGCAGTTCTTC
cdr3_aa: CSARRLGFEQFF

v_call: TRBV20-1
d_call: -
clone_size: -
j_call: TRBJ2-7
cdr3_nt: TGCAGTGCTAAAAAACAGGAGCCGACCTACGAGCAGTACTTC
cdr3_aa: CSAKKQEPTYEQYF

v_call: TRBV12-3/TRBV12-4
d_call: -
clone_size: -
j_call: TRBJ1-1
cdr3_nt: TGTGCCAGCAGTTCCTGGACAATAACATTT
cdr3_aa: CASSSWTITF

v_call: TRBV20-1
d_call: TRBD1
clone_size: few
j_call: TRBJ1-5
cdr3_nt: TGCAGTGCTTATACCGGGACAGGGAGTCAGCCCCAGCATTTT
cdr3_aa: CSAYTGTGSQPQHF

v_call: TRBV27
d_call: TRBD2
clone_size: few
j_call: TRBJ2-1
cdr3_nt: TGTGCCAGCAGTTTCAGGACTAGCCCAGGAGGGAATGAGCAGTTCTTC
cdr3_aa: CASSFRTSPGGNEQFF

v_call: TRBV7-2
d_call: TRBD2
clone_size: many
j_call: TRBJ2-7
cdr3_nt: TGTGCCAGCAGCGTCTCCGGGACTAGCGGCTCCTACGAGCAGTACTTC
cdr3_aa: CASSVSGTSGSYEQYF